A selection of T cell receptor beta chains follows, all from one sample in a study of beta chain features in type 1 diabetes. Libraries were prepared by immunoSEQ multiplex PCR; TCRdb keeps only in-frame clonotypes and omits some of them. The table shows almost 350,000 clones, with 15% to 20% occurring only once. Sequencing was done on a sample of naive CD4+ T cells from blood. The receptors originated from a woman aged 18-30 years in good health. Each CDR3 is given with its conserved first and last residue. The D gene is left open where the match is weak. Clone size, where shown, is once, few, many, or a class for clones that have expanded.

D gene: TRBD1; clone size: few; J gene: TRBJ1-2; V gene: TRBV5-4; CDR3 protein: CASSPGQGADYGYTF; CDR3 DNA: TGTGCCAGCAGCCCGGGACAGGGGGCCGACTATGGCTACACCTTC
D gene: TRBD1; clone size: few; J gene: TRBJ1-2; V gene: TRBV19; CDR3 protein: CASSHRRQGYGYTF; CDR3 DNA: TGTGCCAGTAGCCATCGACGACAGGGCTATGGCTACACCTTC
D gene: -; clone size: -; J gene: TRBJ2-3; V gene: TRBV4-3; CDR3 protein: CASSQAVGPDTQYF; CDR3 DNA: TGCGCCAGCAGCCAAGCGGTGGGGCCAGATACGCAGTATTTT
D gene: -; clone size: -; J gene: TRBJ2-7; V gene: TRBV5-1; CDR3 protein: CASSPTGLSEQYF; CDR3 DNA: TGCGCCAGCAGCCCAACAGGCCTGAGCGAGCAGTACTTC
D gene: -; clone size: -; J gene: TRBJ1-1; V gene: TRBV18; CDR3 protein: CASSAVGGNTEAFF; CDR3 DNA: TGTGCCAGCTCGGCGGTGGGGGGAAACACTGAAGCTTTCTTT
D gene: TRBD1; clone size: few; J gene: TRBJ1-1; V gene: TRBV10-3; CDR3 protein: CAISETNGQGGKAFF; CDR3 DNA: TGTGCCATCAGTGAGACAAACGGACAGGGTGGAAAGGCTTTCTTT
D gene: -; clone size: -; J gene: TRBJ2-5; V gene: TRBV28; CDR3 protein: CASSLRQGGKETQYF; CDR3 DNA: TGTGCCAGCAGTTTGAGACAGGGCGGGAAAGAGACCCAGTACTTC
D gene: -; clone size: few; J gene: TRBJ2-5; V gene: TRBV11-1; CDR3 protein: CASSLRQKETQYF; CDR3 DNA: TGTGCCAGCAGCTTAAGACAGAAGGAGACCCAGTACTTC
D gene: -; clone size: -; J gene: TRBJ1-5; V gene: TRBV18; CDR3 protein: CASSPMTGPQHF; CDR3 DNA: TGTGCCAGCTCACCAATGACAGGCCCCCAGCATTTT
D gene: -; clone size: -; J gene: TRBJ1-1; V gene: TRBV7-9; CDR3 protein: CASSSGRGTEAFF; CDR3 DNA: TGTGCCAGCAGCTCTGGCAGGGGCACTGAAGCTTTCTTT
D gene: -; clone size: -; J gene: TRBJ2-4; V gene: TRBV20-1; CDR3 protein: CSAAGEDIQYF; CDR3 DNA: TGCAGTGCAGCCGGGGAAGACATTCAGTACTTC
D gene: -; clone size: -; J gene: TRBJ2-7; V gene: TRBV4-1; CDR3 protein: CASSQAGQRVVRDEQYF; CDR3 DNA: TGCGCCAGCAGCCAAGCGGGCCAGAGGGTGGTTCGCGACGAGCAGTACTTC
D gene: TRBD2; clone size: -; J gene: TRBJ2-4; V gene: TRBV4-1; CDR3 protein: CASSQGGGDIQYF; CDR3 DNA: TGCGCCAGCAGCCAAGGGGGGGGTGACATTCAGTACTTC
D gene: -; clone size: few; J gene: TRBJ2-3; V gene: TRBV2; CDR3 protein: CASGGGAGLTDTQYF; CDR3 DNA: TGTGCCAGCGGAGGGGGAGCGGGACTCACAGATACGCAGTATTTT
D gene: -; clone size: few; J gene: TRBJ1-4; V gene: TRBV4-1; CDR3 protein: CASSQDDPRVRSEKLFF; CDR3 DNA: TGCGCCAGCAGCCAAGATGATCCGAGGGTTAGGAGTGAAAAACTGTTTTTT
D gene: -; clone size: -; J gene: TRBJ1-1; V gene: TRBV7-2; CDR3 protein: CASSLAVATTTEAFF; CDR3 DNA: TGTGCCAGCAGCTTAGCGGTAGCTACAACCACTGAAGCTTTCTTT
D gene: -; clone size: -; J gene: TRBJ1-1; V gene: TRBV7-9; CDR3 protein: CASSSGANTEAFF; CDR3 DNA: TGTGCCAGCAGCTCCGGAGCTAACACTGAAGCTTTCTTT
D gene: TRBD1; clone size: -; J gene: TRBJ2-2; V gene: TRBV9; CDR3 protein: CASSVAVGGNTGELFF; CDR3 DNA: TGTGCCAGCAGCGTAGCTGTAGGGGGCAACACCGGGGAGCTGTTTTTT
D gene: TRBD1; clone size: few; J gene: TRBJ2-2; V gene: TRBV5-1; CDR3 protein: CASSPGQTGELFF; CDR3 DNA: TGCGCCAGCAGCCCGGGACAGACCGGGGAGCTGTTTTTT
D gene: -; clone size: few; J gene: TRBJ2-7; V gene: TRBV6-5; CDR3 protein: CASSYSKRADTYEQYF; CDR3 DNA: TGTGCCAGCAGTTACTCGAAGCGCGCGGATACCTACGAGCAGTACTTC
D gene: -; clone size: -; J gene: TRBJ1-1; V gene: TRBV28; CDR3 protein: CASSLSDRMNTEAFF; CDR3 DNA: TGTGCCAGCAGTTTATCAGACAGGATGAACACTGAAGCTTTCTTT
D gene: TRBD2; clone size: -; J gene: TRBJ2-2; V gene: TRBV6-1; CDR3 protein: CASSEGLAGTGELFF; CDR3 DNA: TGTGCCAGCAGTGAAGGACTAGCGGGGACCGGGGAGCTGTTTTTT
D gene: TRBD1; clone size: -; J gene: TRBJ2-6; V gene: TRBV5-1; CDR3 protein: CASSQGTGSAGANVLTF; CDR3 DNA: TGCGCCAGCAGTCAAGGGACAGGGTCTGCTGGGGCCAACGTCCTGACTTTC
D gene: TRBD2; clone size: -; J gene: TRBJ2-3; V gene: TRBV7-3; CDR3 protein: CASSLTPNGGGTDTQYF; CDR3 DNA: TGTGCCAGCAGCTTAACACCCAACGGCGGGGGAACAGATACGCAGTATTTT
D gene: TRBD1; clone size: few; J gene: TRBJ1-1; V gene: TRBV18; CDR3 protein: CASSPPGQGETEAFF; CDR3 DNA: TGTGCCAGCTCACCACCGGGACAGGGGGAAACTGAAGCTTTCTTT
D gene: TRBD1; clone size: few; J gene: TRBJ1-5; V gene: TRBV19; CDR3 protein: CASSRGTGESNQPQHF; CDR3 DNA: TGTGCCAGTAGTAGAGGGACAGGGGAGAGCAATCAGCCCCAGCATTTT
D gene: -; clone size: few; J gene: TRBJ1-1; V gene: TRBV5-1; CDR3 protein: CASKSTVNTEAFF; CDR3 DNA: TGCGCCAGCAAGTCTACCGTGAACACTGAAGCTTTCTTT
D gene: TRBD1; clone size: few; J gene: TRBJ2-3; V gene: TRBV29-1; CDR3 protein: CSVGQGSFTDTQYF; CDR3 DNA: TGCAGCGTTGGACAGGGGAGCTTCACAGATACGCAGTATTTT
D gene: TRBD1; clone size: -; J gene: TRBJ1-3; V gene: TRBV18; CDR3 protein: CASSPSGGSGNTIYF; CDR3 DNA: TGTGCCAGCTCGCCCTCAGGGGGCTCTGGAAACACCATATATTTT
D gene: -; clone size: few; J gene: TRBJ2-4; V gene: TRBV6-1; CDR3 protein: CASSEGRGQSAKNIQYF; CDR3 DNA: TGTGCCAGCAGTGAAGGGAGGGGGCAATCAGCCAAAAACATTCAGTACTTC
D gene: -; clone size: -; J gene: TRBJ2-6; V gene: TRBV14; CDR3 protein: CASRTIAGANVLTF; CDR3 DNA: TGTGCCAGCAGGACAATCGCTGGGGCCAACGTCCTGACTTTC
D gene: TRBD2; clone size: few; J gene: TRBJ2-5; V gene: TRBV27; CDR3 protein: CASSFLAGGRETQYF; CDR3 DNA: TGTGCCAGCAGTTTTTTAGCGGGAGGGCGGGAGACCCAGTACTTC
D gene: TRBD1; clone size: -; J gene: TRBJ2-1; V gene: TRBV7-2; CDR3 protein: CASSLGQGAYNEQFF; CDR3 DNA: TGTGCCAGCAGCTTAGGGCAGGGGGCTTACAATGAGCAGTTCTTC
D gene: -; clone size: -; J gene: TRBJ2-3; V gene: TRBV9; CDR3 protein: CASSVDQVRSVQYF; CDR3 DNA: TGTGCCAGCAGCGTAGATCAGGTCAGATCGGTGCAGTATTTT
D gene: -; clone size: -; J gene: TRBJ2-3; V gene: TRBV5-1; CDR3 protein: CASRRGDTQYF; CDR3 DNA: TGCGCCAGCAGACGCGGGGATACGCAGTATTTT
D gene: TRBD1; clone size: -; J gene: TRBJ1-5; V gene: TRBV10-3; CDR3 protein: CAISEGQGAGYQPQHF; CDR3 DNA: TGTGCCATCAGTGAAGGGCAGGGGGCTGGTTATCAGCCCCAGCATTTT
D gene: TRBD2; clone size: -; J gene: TRBJ2-3; V gene: TRBV7-2; CDR3 protein: CASSLPRTSGSTDTQYF; CDR3 DNA: TGTGCCAGCAGCCTCCCACGGACTAGCGGGAGCACAGATACGCAGTATTTT
D gene: TRBD1; clone size: -; J gene: TRBJ1-5; V gene: TRBV19; CDR3 protein: CASSTLGTGSNQPQHF; CDR3 DNA: TGTGCCAGTAGTACGCTAGGGACAGGGAGCAATCAGCCCCAGCATTTT
D gene: TRBD1; clone size: few; J gene: TRBJ2-5; V gene: TRBV5-1; CDR3 protein: CASSSRQGMETQYF; CDR3 DNA: TGCGCCAGCAGCTCAAGACAGGGCATGGAGACCCAGTACTTC
D gene: TRBD1; clone size: -; J gene: TRBJ1-1; V gene: TRBV30; CDR3 protein: CAWSGQGASEAFF; CDR3 DNA: TGTGCCTGGAGCGGACAGGGGGCCAGTGAAGCTTTCTTT
D gene: -; clone size: few; J gene: TRBJ2-1; V gene: TRBV29-1; CDR3 protein: CSVAGGSSYNEQFF; CDR3 DNA: TGCAGCGTTGCTGGCGGAAGCTCCTACAATGAGCAGTTCTTC
D gene: -; clone size: few; J gene: TRBJ1-5; V gene: TRBV19; CDR3 protein: CASNNLGQPQHF; CDR3 DNA: TGTGCCAGTAATAACCTGGGCCAGCCCCAGCATTTT
D gene: -; clone size: few; J gene: TRBJ2-3; V gene: TRBV7-8; CDR3 protein: CASSLRIRGGTDTQYF; CDR3 DNA: TGTGCCAGCAGCTTAAGGATCAGGGGAGGCACAGATACGCAGTATTTT
D gene: -; clone size: -; J gene: TRBJ2-6; V gene: TRBV2; CDR3 protein: CASSWGAGANVLTF; CDR3 DNA: TGTGCCAGCAGTTGGGGAGCTGGGGCCAACGTCCTGACTTTC
D gene: -; clone size: -; J gene: TRBJ2-1; V gene: TRBV5-1; CDR3 protein: CASSLGTTDFYNEQFF; CDR3 DNA: TGCGCCAGCAGCTTGGGGACTACGGACTTTTACAATGAGCAGTTCTTC
D gene: -; clone size: -; J gene: TRBJ1-1; V gene: TRBV4-1; CDR3 protein: CASSQEVGRRTEAFF; CDR3 DNA: TGCGCCAGCAGCCAAGAGGTAGGACGGAGGACTGAAGCTTTCTTT
D gene: -; clone size: -; J gene: TRBJ2-4; V gene: TRBV25-1; CDR3 protein: CASSEQENIQYF; CDR3 DNA: TGTGCCAGCAGTGAACAGGAAAACATTCAGTACTTC
D gene: -; clone size: -; J gene: TRBJ1-2; V gene: TRBV5-1; CDR3 protein: CASSLDDTPINF; CDR3 DNA: TGCGCCAGCAGCTTGGACGACACACCGATCAACTTC
D gene: -; clone size: -; J gene: TRBJ2-3; V gene: TRBV7-2; CDR3 protein: CASSPGSLGTQYF; CDR3 DNA: TGTGCCAGCAGCCCCGGTAGCTTGGGTACGCAGTATTTT
D gene: -; clone size: few; J gene: TRBJ1-2; V gene: TRBV2; CDR3 protein: CASSYRNYGYTF; CDR3 DNA: TGTGCCAGCAGTTACAGAAACTATGGCTACACCTTC
D gene: -; clone size: few; J gene: TRBJ2-5; V gene: TRBV7-7; CDR3 protein: CASSLAAGETQYF; CDR3 DNA: TGTGCTAGCAGCTTAGCGGCGGGAGAGACCCAGTACTTC
D gene: TRBD2; clone size: few; J gene: TRBJ2-5; V gene: TRBV30; CDR3 protein: CAWSARRTSGSVETQYF; CDR3 DNA: TGTGCCTGGAGTGCACGCCGGACTAGCGGGAGTGTCGAGACCCAGTACTTC